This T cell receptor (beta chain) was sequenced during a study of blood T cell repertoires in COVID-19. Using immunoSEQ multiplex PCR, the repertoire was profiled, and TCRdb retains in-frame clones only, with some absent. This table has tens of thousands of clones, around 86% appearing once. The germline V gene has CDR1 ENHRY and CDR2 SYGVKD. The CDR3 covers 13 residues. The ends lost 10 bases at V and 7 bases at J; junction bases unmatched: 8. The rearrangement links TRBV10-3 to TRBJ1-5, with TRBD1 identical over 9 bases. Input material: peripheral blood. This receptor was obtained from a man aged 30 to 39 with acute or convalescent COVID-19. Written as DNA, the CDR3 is TGTGCCACAACCGCAGGGACAGGGCAGCCCCAGCATTTT. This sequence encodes CATTAGTGQPQHF.